Sequencing of this TCR beta chain was carried out in a study of control samples from healthy donors and cancer patients. The length of the CDR3 is 16 residues. CDR1 is SGHNT and CDR2 is YYREEE in the germline V gene (reference sequence). V lost 2 bases to trimming and J lost 5 bases; unmatched junction nucleotides: 9. Some clones are missing from TCRdb's copy, which holds only in-frame ones; the method was immunoSEQ multiplex PCR. The sample records 80,000 to 85,000 clones, roughly 88% being singletons. The receptor's source is a woman in her 50s in good health. The rearrangement joins TRBV5-4 to TRBJ1-2; 10 bases are shared with TRBD1. Input material: blood. CDR3: CASSLVTGGPSYGYTF. The CDR3 DNA sequence: TGTGCCAGCAGCTTAGTGACAGGGGGCCCCTCTTATGGCTACACCTTC.